This T cell receptor beta chain emerged from a study of blood T cells in healthy people across ages. Overall study findings and caveats: Leaving the PBMCs unsorted stopped any conclusive comparison of naive versus antigen-experienced cells. No one knew whether donors had CMV, which possibly confounded expanded clonotype changes.

As regards this clonotype: As yet, its antigen is unknown.

Sample-barcoded 5' priming and a J-beta primer mix drove a second PCR of 7 to 11 cycles. No fewer than 3 million CDR3-containing paired-end reads came from each sample. TCRdb fed the 5' RACE reads into MiXCR, producing one record per CDR3 protein. The sample lists 950,000 to 1,200,000 distinct CDR3 sequences; less than 45% were seen once. This CDR3 has 14 residues. CDR1 and CDR2 (germline): ENHRY, SYGVKD. The V gene lost 0 bases and the J gene lost 7 bases, with 12 bases spanning the gap. Extraction yielded at least 5 micrograms of total RNA per sample. The chain joins TRBV10-3 to TRBJ1-2; tentatively, D is TRBD1 (6 bases). The sequenced sample was blood. This TCR came from a man between 18 and 29 years old in good health. The CDR3: CAISESRGGAGYTF. The DNA of the CDR3 is TGTGCCATCAGTGAGTCGCGGGGGGGCGCTGGCTACACCTTC.